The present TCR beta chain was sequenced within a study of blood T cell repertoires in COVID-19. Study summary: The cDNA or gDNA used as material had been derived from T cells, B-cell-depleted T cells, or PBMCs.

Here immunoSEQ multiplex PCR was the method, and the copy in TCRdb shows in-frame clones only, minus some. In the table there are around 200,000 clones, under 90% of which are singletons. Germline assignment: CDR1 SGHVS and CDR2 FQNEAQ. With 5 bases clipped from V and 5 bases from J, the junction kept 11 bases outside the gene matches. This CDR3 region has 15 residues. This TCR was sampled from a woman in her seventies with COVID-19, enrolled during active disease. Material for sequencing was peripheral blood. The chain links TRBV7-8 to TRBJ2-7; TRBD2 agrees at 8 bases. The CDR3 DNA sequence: TGTGCCAGCAGCCTCGACGGAGCGGGAGAGGACGAGCAGTACTTC. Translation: CASSLDGAGEDEQYF.